This T cell receptor beta chain comes out of a study of shared T cell receptors in the human thymus. Only in-frame clones appear in the TCRdb table, and some are missing; sequencing was by immunoSEQ multiplex PCR. Seen here are hundreds of thousands of clones, about 80% observed once, and the top ten hold more than 0.01%. This clone showed up just once. Trimming cost V 2 bases and J 6 bases; bases outside gene matches: 7. The CDR3 has 14 residues. Germline CDR1 reads GTSNPN; CDR2 reads SVGIG (reference sequence). The same sample was also studied in work on human thymus T cells. That study adds: Serving as donors were healthy Finnish infants, each of whom was having open corrective surgery for congenital heart defects. Resections removed during corrective heart surgery provided the thymus tissue used. It looked as if thymic and blood repertoires used V and J genes in a biased way. As related research reported, thymic repertoires overlapped highly among unrelated individuals.

The V gene is TRBV30, the J gene TRBJ1-1, with 9 bases matching TRBD1. This receptor was taken from a boy younger than two with a congenital heart defect. Specimen: thymocytes. The CDR3 spells CAWSIVQGAAEAFF. As DNA, the CDR3 is TGTGCCTGGAGTATAGTACAGGGGGCGGCTGAAGCTTTCTTT.